The clone carrying this TCR beta chain has more than one count but fewer than ten. Its cognate antigen is unknown. CDR1 and CDR2 (germline): MNHEY, SVGAGI. This CDR3 has 14 residues. V was clipped by 6 bases and J by 3 bases, with 15 bases between them. They built TCR cDNA with 5'RACE template switching, a step that put in a universal primer site and UMIs. TCRdb called the 5' RACE reads again in MiXCR, with one record for every CDR3 protein. The sample records 340,000 or so distinct CDR3 sequences, approximately 13% being singletons. This record belongs to a study of T cells after yellow fever vaccination. Points from the study as a whole: The booster saw the reappearance of most primary-vaccination clones (around 96% CD4, almost 90% CD8). Abundant clonotypes from the bulk population could have been carried over as contaminants into FACS-sorted repertoires. A minor fraction of clonotypes spanned both CD4 and CD8 compartments.

The source is a man aged 18 to 29 who received the YFV17D yellow fever vaccine. The material sequenced was CD4+ T cells sorted from PBMCs, taken 15 days after the yellow fever booster vaccination. V usage is TRBV6-5 and J usage is TRBJ2-7; D is possibly TRBD1 or TRBD2 (5 bases each). In DNA form, the CDR3 reads TGTGCCAGCAGGACCCCGGGACGGGACTACGAGCAGTACTTC. It specifies CASRTPGRDYEQYF.